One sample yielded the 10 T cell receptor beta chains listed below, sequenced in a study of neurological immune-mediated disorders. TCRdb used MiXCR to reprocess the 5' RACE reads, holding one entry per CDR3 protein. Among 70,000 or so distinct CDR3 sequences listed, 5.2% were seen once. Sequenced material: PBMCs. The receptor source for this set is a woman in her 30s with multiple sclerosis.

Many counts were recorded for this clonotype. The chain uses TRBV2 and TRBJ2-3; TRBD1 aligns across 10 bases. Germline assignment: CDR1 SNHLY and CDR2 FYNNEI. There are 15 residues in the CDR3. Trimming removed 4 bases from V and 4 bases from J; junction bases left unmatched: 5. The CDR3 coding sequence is TGTGCCAGCAGTGGAGACAGGGGGCTGGCAGATACGCAGTATTTT. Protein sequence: CASSGDRGLADTQYF. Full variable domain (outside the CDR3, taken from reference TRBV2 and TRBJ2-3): EPEVTQTPSHQVTQMGQEVILRCVPISNHLYFYWYRQILGQKVEFLVSFYNNEISEKSEIFDDQFSVERPDGSNFTLKIRSTKLEDSAMYFCASSGDRGLADTQYFGPGTRLTVL.

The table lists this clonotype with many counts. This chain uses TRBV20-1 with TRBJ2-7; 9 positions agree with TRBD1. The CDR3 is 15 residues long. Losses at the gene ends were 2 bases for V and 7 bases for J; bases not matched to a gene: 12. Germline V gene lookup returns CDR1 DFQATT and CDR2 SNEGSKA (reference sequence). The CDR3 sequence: CSARSPDRGSGEQYF. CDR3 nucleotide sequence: TGCAGTGCTAGATCTCCGGACAGGGGTAGTGGGGAGCAGTACTTC.

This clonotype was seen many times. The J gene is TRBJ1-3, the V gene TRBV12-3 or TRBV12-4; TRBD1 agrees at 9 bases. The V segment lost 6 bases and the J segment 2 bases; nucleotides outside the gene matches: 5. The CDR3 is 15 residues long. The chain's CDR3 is CASRTGTGTGNTIYF. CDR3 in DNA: TGTGCCAGCAGGACCGGGACAGGGACTGGAAACACCATATATTTT.

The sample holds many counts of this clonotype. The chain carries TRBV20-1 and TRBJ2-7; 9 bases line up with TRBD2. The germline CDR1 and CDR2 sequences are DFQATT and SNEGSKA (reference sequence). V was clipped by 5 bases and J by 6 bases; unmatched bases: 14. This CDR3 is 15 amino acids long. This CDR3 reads CSAAPGLASFSEQYF. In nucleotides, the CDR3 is TGCAGTGCTGCCCCCGGACTAGCGTCCTTTAGCGAGCAGTACTTC.

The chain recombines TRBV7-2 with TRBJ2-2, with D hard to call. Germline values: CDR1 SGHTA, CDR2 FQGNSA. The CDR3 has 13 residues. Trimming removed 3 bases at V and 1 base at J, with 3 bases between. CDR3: CASSFLNTGELFF. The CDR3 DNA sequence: TGTGCCAGCAGCTTCCTGAACACCGGGGAGCTGTTTTTT.

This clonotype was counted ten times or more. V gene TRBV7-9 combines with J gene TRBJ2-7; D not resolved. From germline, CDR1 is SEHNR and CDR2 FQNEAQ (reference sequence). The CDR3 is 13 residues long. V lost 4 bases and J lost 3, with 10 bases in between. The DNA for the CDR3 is TGTGCCAGCAGCTCGGCGGCGTTCTACGAGCAGTACTTC. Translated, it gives CASSSAAFYEQYF. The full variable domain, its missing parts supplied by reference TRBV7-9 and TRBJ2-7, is DTGVSQNPRHKITKRGQNVTFRCDPISEHNRLYWYRQTLGQGPEFLTYFQNEAQLEKSRLLSDRFSAERPKGSFSTLEIQRTEQGDSAMYLCASSSAAFYEQYFGPGTRLTVT.

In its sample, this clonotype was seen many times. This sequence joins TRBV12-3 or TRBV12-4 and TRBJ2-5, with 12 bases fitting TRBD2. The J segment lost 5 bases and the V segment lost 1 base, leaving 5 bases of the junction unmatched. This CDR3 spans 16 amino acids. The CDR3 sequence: CASSLGLAGAGETQYF. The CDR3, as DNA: TGTGCCAGCAGTTTAGGACTAGCGGGGGCCGGGGAGACCCAGTACTTC.

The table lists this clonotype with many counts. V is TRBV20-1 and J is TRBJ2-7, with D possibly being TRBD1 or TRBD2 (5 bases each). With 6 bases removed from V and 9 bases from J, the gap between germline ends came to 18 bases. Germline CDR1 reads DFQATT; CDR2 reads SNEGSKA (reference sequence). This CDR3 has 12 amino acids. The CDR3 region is CSATGPGVGQYF. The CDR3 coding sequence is TGCAGTGCCACGGGACCCGGGGTTGGGCAGTACTTC.

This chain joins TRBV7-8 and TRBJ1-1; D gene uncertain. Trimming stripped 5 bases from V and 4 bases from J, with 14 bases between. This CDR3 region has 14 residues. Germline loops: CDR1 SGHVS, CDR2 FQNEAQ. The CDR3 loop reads CASSRSMAGTEAFF. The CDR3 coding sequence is TGTGCCAGCAGCCGCTCGATGGCGGGCACTGAAGCTTTCTTT. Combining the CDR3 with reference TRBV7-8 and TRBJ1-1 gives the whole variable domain GAGVSQSPRYKVAKRGQDVALRCDPISGHVSLFWYQQALGQGPEFLTYFQNEAQLDKSGLPSDRFFAERPEGSVSTLKIQRTQQEDSAVYLCASSRSMAGTEAFFGQGTRLTVV.

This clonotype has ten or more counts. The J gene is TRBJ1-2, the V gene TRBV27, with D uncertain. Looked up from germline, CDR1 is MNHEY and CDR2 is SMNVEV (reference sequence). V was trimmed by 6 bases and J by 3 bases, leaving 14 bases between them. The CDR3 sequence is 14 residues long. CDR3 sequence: CASRGFGVDYGYTF. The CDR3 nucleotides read TGTGCCAGCAGAGGGTTCGGGGTTGACTATGGCTACACCTTC.